The clone carrying this T cell receptor (beta chain) appeared many times. Its matching antigen is unknown. This entry belongs to a study of human T cells and chemical hapten exposure. This CDR3 region has 15 residues. V dropped 8 bases and J dropped 8 bases, with 25 bases sitting between them. The germline gives CDR1 DFQATT, CDR2 SNEGSKA (reference sequence). Regarding time point: patch test 1, 2 weeks after DPC sensitization. Described treatment: therapeutic diphenylcyclopropenone sensitization with weekly scalp DPC. Researchers extracted total RNA from unfractionated whole blood. The study drew its donors from alopecia patients who were 18 to 70 years old and suitable for DPC. Whole-study findings and limits: Controls had significantly fewer large CDR3 similarity clusters than were formed by expanded TCRs.

In TCRdb, the RACE reads were re-called with MiXCR into one record per CDR3 protein. The sample carries approximately 43,000 distinct CDR3 sequences, 3% to 4.5% recorded once. Sequenced material: whole blood, taken in connection with sensitization to the hapten diphenylcyclopropenone (DPC). The origin of this receptor is a man between 45 and 60 years old with alopecia areata. Some clones in this sample may be carry-over from other donors' samples. This chain uses TRBV20-1 with TRBJ2-1; D perhaps matches TRBD1 (6 bases). The chain's CDR3 is CSLRGKRGREDEQFF. CDR3 coding DNA: TGCAGTTTAAGGGGGAAGAGGGGCAGGGAAGATGAGCAGTTCTTC.